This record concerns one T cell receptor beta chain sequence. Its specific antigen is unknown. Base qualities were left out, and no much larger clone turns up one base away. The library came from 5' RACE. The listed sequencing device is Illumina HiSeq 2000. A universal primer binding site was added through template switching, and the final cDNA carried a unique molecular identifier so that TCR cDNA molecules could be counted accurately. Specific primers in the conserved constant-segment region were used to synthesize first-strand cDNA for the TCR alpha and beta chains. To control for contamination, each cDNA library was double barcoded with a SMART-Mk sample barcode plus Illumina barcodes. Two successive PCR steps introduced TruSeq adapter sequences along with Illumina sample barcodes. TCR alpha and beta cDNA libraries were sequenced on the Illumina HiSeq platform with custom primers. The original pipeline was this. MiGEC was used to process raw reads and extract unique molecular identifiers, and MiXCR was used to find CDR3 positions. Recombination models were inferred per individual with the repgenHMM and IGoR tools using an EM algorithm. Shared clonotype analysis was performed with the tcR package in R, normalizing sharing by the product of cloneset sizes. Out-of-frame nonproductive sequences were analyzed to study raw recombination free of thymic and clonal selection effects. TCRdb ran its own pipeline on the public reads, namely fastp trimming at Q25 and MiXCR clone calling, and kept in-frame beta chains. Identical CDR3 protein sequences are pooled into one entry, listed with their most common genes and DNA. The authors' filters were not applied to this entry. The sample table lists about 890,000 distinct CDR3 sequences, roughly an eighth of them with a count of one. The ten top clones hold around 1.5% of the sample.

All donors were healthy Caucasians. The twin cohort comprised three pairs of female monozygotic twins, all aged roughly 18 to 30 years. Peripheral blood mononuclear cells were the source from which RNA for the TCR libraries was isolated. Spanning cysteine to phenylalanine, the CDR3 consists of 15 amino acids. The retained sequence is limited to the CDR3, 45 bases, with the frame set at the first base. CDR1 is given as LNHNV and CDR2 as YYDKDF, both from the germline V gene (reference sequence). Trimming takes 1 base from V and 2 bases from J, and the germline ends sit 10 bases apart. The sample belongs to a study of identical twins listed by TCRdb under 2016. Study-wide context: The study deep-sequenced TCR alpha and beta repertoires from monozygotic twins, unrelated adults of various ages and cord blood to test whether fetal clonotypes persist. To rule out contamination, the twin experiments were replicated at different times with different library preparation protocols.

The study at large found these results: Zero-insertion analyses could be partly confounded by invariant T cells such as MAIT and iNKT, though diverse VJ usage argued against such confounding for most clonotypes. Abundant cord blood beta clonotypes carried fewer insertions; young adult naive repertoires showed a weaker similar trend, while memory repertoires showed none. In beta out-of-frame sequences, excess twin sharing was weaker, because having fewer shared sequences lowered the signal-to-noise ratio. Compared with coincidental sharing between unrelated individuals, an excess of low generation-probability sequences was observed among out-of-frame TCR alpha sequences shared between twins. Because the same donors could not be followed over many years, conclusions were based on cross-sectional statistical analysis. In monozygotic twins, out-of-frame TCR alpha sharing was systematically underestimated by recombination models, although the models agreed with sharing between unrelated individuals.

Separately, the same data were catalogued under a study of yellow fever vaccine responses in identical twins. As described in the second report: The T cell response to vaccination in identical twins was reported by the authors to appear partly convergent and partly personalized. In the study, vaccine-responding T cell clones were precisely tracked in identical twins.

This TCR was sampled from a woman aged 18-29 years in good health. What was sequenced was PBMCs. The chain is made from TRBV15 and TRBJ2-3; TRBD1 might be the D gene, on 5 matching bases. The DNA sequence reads TGTGCCACCAGCAGAGGGGGCGGCCTCACAGATACGCAGTATTTT. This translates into CATSRGGGLTDTQYF.